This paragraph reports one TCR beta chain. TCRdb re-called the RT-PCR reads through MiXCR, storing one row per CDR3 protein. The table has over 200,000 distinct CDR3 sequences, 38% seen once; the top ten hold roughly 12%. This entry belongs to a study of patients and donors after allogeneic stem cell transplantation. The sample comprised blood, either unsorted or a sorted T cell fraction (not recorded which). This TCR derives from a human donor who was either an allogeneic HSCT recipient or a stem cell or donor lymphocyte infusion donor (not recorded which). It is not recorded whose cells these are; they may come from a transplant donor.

Here the CDR3 reads CSVLLSGNTIYF. DNA of the CDR3: TGCAGCGTTCTCCTCTCTGGAAACACCATATATTTT. The chain couples TRBV29-1 to TRBJ1-3; no clear D. V was cut by 5 bases and J by 0 bases, with 5 bases left in between. Germline loops: CDR1 SQVTM, CDR2 ANQGSEA. The CDR3 covers 12 residues.